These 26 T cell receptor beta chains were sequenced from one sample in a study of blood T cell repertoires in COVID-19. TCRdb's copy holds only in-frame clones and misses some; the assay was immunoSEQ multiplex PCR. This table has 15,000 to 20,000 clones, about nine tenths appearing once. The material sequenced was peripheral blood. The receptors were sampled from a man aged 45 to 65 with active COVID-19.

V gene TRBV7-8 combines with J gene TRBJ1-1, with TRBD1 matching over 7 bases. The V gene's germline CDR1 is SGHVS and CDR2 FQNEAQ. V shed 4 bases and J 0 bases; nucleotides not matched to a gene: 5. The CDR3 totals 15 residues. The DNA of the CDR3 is TGTGCCAGCAGCTCTGGACAGGCCCTGAACACTGAAGCTTTCTTT. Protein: CASSSGQALNTEAFF. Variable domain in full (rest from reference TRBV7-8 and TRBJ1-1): GAGVSQSPRYKVAKRGQDVALRCDPISGHVSLFWYQQALGQGPEFLTYFQNEAQLDKSGLPSDRFFAERPEGSVSTLKIQRTQQEDSAVYLCASSSGQALNTEAFFGQGTRLTVV.

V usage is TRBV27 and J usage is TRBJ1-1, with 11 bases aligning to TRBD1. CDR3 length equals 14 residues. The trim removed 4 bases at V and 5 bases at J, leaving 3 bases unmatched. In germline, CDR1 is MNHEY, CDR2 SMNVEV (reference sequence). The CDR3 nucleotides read TGTGCCAGCAGTTGGACAGGGGGCCAGACTGAAGCTTTCTTT. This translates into CASSWTGGQTEAFF.

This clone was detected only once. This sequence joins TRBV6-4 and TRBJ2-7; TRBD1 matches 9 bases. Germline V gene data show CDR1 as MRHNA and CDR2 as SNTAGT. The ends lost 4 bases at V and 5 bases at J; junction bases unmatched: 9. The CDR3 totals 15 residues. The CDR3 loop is CASSVSGTGIHEQYF. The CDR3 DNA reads TGTGCCAGCAGTGTTTCCGGGACAGGGATCCACGAGCAGTACTTC.

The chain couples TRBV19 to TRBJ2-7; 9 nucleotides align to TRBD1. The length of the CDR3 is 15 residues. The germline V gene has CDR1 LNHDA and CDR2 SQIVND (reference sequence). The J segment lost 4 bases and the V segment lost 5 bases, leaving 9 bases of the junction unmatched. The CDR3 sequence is CASSGGQGNRYEQYF. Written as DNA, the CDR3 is TGTGCCAGTAGTGGAGGACAGGGGAACAGGTACGAGCAGTACTTC. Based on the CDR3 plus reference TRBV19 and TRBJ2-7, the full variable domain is DGGITQSPKYLFRKEGQNVTLSCEQNLNHDAMYWYRQDPGQGLRLIYYSQIVNDFQKGDIAEGYSVSREKKESFPLTVTSAQKNPTAFYLCASSGGQGNRYEQYFGPGTRLTVT.

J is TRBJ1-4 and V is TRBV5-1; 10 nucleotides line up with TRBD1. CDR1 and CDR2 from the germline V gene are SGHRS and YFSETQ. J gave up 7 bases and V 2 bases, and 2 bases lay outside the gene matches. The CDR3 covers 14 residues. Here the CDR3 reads CASSLRTGGEKLFF. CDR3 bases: TGCGCCAGCAGCTTAAGGACAGGGGGTGAAAAACTGTTTTTT.

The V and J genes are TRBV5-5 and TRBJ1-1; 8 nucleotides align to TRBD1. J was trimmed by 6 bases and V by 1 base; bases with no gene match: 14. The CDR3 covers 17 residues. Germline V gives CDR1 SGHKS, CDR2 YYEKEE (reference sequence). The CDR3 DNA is TGTGCCAGCAGCTTGAATGAGCCACGGCAGGGGGCGGCTGAAGCTTTCTTT. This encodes CASSLNEPRQGAAEAFF.

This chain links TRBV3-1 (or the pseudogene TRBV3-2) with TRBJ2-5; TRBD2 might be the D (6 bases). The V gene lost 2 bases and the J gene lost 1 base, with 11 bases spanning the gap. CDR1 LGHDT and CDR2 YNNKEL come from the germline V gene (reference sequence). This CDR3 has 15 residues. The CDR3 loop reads CASSQRREPQETQYF. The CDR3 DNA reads TGTGCCAGCAGCCAACGACGGGAGCCCCAAGAGACCCAGTACTTC.

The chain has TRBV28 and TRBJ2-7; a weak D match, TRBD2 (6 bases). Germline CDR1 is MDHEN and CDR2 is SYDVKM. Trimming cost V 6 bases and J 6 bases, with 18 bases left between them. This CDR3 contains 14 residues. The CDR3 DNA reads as TGTGCCAGCAGGGCGGGGCTGGCCGTCAGCGAGCAGTACTTC. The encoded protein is CASRAGLAVSEQYF. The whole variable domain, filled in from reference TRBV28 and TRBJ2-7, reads DVKVTQSSRYLVKRTGEKVFLECVQDMDHENMFWYRQDPGLGLRLIYFSYDVKMKEKGDIPEGYSVSREKKERFSLILESASTNQTSMYLCASRAGLAVSEQYFGPGTRLTVT.

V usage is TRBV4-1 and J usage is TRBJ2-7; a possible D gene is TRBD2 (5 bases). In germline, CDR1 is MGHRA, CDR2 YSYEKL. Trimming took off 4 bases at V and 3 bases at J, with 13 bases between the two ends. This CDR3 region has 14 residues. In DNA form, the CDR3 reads TGCGCCAGCAGCCCACTCACCGGACTCTACGAGCAGTACTTC. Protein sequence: CASSPLTGLYEQYF.

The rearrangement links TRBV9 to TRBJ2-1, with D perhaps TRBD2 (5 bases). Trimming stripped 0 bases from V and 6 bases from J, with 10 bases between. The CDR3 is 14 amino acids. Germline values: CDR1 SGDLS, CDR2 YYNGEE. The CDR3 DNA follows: TGTGCCAGCAGCGTAGATTCTGGAGGCAATGAGCAGTTCTTC. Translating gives CASSVDSGGNEQFF.

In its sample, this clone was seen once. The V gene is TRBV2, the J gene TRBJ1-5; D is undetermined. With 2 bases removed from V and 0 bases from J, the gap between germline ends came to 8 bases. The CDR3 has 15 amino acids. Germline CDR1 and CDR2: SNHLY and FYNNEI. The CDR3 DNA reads TGTGCCAGCAGTGAATGGAGCAGTAGCAATCAGCCCCAGCATTTT. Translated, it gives CASSEWSSSNQPQHF.

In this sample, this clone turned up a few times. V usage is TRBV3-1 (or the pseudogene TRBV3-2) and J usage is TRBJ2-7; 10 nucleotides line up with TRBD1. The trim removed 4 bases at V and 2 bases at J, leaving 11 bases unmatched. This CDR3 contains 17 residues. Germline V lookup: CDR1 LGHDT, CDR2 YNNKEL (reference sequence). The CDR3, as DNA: TGTGCCAGCAGCCCATTAGGGGGGACAGGGGTCACCTACGAGCAGTACTTC. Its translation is CASSPLGGTGVTYEQYF.

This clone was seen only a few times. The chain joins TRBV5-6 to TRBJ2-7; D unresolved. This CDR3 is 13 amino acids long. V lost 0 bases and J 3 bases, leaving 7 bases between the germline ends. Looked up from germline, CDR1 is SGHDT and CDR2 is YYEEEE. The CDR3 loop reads CASSLGTVYEQYF. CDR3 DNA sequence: TGTGCCAGCAGCTTGGGTACAGTCTACGAGCAGTACTTC.

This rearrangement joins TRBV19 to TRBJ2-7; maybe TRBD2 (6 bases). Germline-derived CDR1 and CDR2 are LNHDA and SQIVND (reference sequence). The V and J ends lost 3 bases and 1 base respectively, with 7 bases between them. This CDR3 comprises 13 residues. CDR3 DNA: TGTGCCAGTAGTATCGGGAGTTCCTACGAGCAGTACTTC. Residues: CASSIGSSYEQYF.

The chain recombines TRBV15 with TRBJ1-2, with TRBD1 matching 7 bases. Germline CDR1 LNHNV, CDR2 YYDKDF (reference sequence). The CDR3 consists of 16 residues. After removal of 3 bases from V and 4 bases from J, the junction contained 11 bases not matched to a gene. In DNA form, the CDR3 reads TGTGCCACCAGCAGGGCTTTTGGACAGGTATTCTATGGCTACACCTTC. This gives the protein CATSRAFGQVFYGYTF.

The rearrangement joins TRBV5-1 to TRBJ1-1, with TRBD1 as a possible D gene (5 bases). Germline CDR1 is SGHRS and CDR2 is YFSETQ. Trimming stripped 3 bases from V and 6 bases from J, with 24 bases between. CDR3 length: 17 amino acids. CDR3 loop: CASSSRAPPQGLSEAFF. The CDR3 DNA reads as TGCGCCAGCAGCTCCCGCGCACCACCTCAGGGACTATCTGAAGCTTTCTTT.

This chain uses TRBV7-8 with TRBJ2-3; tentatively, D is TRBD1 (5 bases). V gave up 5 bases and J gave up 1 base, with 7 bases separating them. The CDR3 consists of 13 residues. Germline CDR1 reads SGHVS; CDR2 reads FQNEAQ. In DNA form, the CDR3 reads TGTGCCAGCAGCATACAGGGCACAGATACGCAGTATTTT. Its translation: CASSIQGTDTQYF.

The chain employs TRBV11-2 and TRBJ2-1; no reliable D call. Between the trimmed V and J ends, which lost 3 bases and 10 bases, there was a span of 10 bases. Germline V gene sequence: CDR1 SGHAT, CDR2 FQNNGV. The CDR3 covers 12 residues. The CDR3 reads CASSFQSNEQFF. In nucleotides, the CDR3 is TGTGCCAGCAGCTTCCAGTCGAACGAGCAGTTCTTC.

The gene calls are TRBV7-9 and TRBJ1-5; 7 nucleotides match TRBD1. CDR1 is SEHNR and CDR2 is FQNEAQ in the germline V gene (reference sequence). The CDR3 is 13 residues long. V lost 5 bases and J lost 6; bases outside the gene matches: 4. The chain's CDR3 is CASSQTGVQPQHF. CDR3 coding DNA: TGTGCCAGCAGCCAAACAGGGGTTCAGCCCCAGCATTTT.

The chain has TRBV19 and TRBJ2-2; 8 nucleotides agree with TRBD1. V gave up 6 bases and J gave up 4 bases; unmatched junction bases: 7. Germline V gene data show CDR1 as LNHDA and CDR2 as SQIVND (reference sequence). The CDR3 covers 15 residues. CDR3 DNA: TGTGCCAGTAGGTACGACAGGGGTGGCACCGGGGAGCTGTTTTTT. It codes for CASRYDRGGTGELFF.

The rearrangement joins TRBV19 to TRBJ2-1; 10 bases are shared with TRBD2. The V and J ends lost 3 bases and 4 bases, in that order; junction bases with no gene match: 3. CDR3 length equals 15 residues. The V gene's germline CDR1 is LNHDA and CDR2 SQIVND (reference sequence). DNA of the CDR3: TGTGCCAGTAGTATTGGGGGACTAGCGTACAATGAGCAGTTCTTC. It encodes CASSIGGLAYNEQFF.

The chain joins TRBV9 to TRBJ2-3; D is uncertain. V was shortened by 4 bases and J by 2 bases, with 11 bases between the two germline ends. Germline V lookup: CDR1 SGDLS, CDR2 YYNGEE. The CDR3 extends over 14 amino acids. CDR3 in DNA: TGTGCCAGCAGCCCCTTCGCGCACACAGATACGCAGTATTTT. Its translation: CASSPFAHTDTQYF.

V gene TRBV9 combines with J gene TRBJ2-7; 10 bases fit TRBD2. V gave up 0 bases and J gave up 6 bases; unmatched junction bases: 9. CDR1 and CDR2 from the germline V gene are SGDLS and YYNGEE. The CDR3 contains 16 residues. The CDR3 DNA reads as TGTGCCAGCAGCGTAGTGGCTAGCGGGGGTCTCTCCGAGCAGTACTTC. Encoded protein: CASSVVASGGLSEQYF.

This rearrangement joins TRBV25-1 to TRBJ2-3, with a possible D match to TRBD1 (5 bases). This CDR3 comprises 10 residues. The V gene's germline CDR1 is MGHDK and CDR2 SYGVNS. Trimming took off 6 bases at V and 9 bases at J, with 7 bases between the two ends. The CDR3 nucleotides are TGTGCCAGCAGAAAGGGGACGCAGTATTTT. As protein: CASRKGTQYF.

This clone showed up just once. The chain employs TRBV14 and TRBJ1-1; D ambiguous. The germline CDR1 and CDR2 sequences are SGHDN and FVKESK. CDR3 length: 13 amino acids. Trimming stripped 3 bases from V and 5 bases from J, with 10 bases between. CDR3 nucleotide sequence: TGTGCCAGCAGCCAGGGTTTGCGGACTGAAGCTTTCTTT. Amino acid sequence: CASSQGLRTEAFF.

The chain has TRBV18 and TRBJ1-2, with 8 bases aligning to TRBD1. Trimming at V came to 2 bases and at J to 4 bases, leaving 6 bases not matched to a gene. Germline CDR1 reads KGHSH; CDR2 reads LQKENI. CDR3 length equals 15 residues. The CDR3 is CASSPGQGGIYGYTF. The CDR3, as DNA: TGTGCCAGCTCACCAGGACAGGGAGGAATCTATGGCTACACCTTC.